This is a list of T cell receptor beta chains from one sample in a study of blood T cell repertoires in COVID-19. This table comes from immunoSEQ multiplex PCR, and its TCRdb copy is limited to in-frame clones, with some not included. The repertoire has 270,000 or so clones, nearly 90% of them found once; the top ten carry 11%. Input material: peripheral blood. Receptors were obtained from a woman aged 30 to 39 with COVID-19, enrolled during active disease. CDR3s include the opening cysteine and the closing phenylalanine or tryptophan. D genes are given only for firm matches. Where a row states a size, it is once, few, many or the class of an expanded clone; other rows omit it.

v_gene: TRBV7-9
d_gene: .
j_gene: TRBJ2-1
abundance: .
CDR3aa: CASSPPLVGGASPEQFF
CDR3nt: TGTGCCAGCAGCCCACCCCTAGTGGGGGGGGCCTCCCCTGAGCAGTTCTTC

v_gene: TRBV3-1/TRBV3-2
d_gene: TRBD1
j_gene: TRBJ1-2
abundance: .
CDR3aa: CASSPGTVGIFYGYTF
CDR3nt: TGTGCCAGCAGCCCCGGGACAGTGGGAATCTTCTATGGCTACACCTTC

v_gene: TRBV5-1
d_gene: TRBD1
j_gene: TRBJ2-5
abundance: .
CDR3aa: CASSLIPAGTGKETQYF
CDR3nt: TGCGCCAGCAGCTTGATTCCTGCCGGGACAGGGAAAGAGACCCAGTACTTC

v_gene: TRBV7-9
d_gene: .
j_gene: TRBJ2-7
abundance: once
CDR3aa: CASSLALSGITYEQYF
CDR3nt: TGTGCCAGCAGCTTAGCGTTATCCGGGATTACCTACGAGCAGTACTTC

v_gene: TRBV11-2
d_gene: .
j_gene: TRBJ2-5
abundance: .
CDR3aa: CASSPKLYQETQYF
CDR3nt: TGTGCCAGCAGCCCTAAGCTCTATCAAGAGACCCAGTACTTC

v_gene: TRBV29-1
d_gene: .
j_gene: TRBJ1-1
abundance: few
CDR3aa: CSVERTQNTEAFF
CDR3nt: TGCAGCGTTGAAAGGACTCAGAACACTGAAGCTTTCTTT

v_gene: TRBV19
d_gene: TRBD1
j_gene: TRBJ1-1
abundance: few
CDR3aa: CASSDRANTEAFF
CDR3nt: TGTGCCAGTAGCGACAGGGCAAACACTGAAGCTTTCTTT

v_gene: TRBV25-1
d_gene: TRBD1
j_gene: TRBJ2-3
abundance: .
CDR3aa: CASSEMGQGYTDTQYF
CDR3nt: TGTGCCAGCAGTGAAATGGGACAGGGCTACACAGATACGCAGTATTTT

v_gene: TRBV7-9
d_gene: .
j_gene: TRBJ2-1
abundance: .
CDR3aa: CASSRVDEQFF
CDR3nt: TGTGCCAGCAGTAGAGTAGATGAGCAGTTCTTC

v_gene: TRBV2
d_gene: .
j_gene: TRBJ2-5
abundance: .
CDR3aa: CASSAEGIETQYF
CDR3nt: TGTGCCAGCAGTGCGGAGGGAATTGAGACCCAGTACTTC

v_gene: TRBV27
d_gene: .
j_gene: TRBJ1-6
abundance: .
CDR3aa: CASSWSLDSPLHF
CDR3nt: TGTGCCAGCAGTTGGAGCCTGGATTCACCCCTCCACTTT

v_gene: TRBV28
d_gene: .
j_gene: TRBJ2-2
abundance: .
CDR3aa: CASSLDLWSNTGELFF
CDR3nt: TGTGCCAGCAGTTTAGACTTGTGGTCAAACACCGGGGAGCTGTTTTTT

v_gene: TRBV4-2
d_gene: .
j_gene: TRBJ2-1
abundance: .
CDR3aa: CASSQDLLALQFF
CDR3nt: TGTGCCAGCAGCCAAGATCTCCTAGCACTACAGTTCTTC

v_gene: TRBV6-5
d_gene: TRBD1
j_gene: TRBJ2-7
abundance: .
CDR3aa: CASHRGRGEQYF
CDR3nt: TGTGCCAGCCACAGGGGTCGAGGCGAGCAGTACTTC

v_gene: TRBV2
d_gene: .
j_gene: TRBJ1-2
abundance: .
CDR3aa: CASSVRQIFNGYTF
CDR3nt: TGTGCCAGCAGTGTAAGACAGATCTTTAACGGCTACACCTTC

v_gene: TRBV30
d_gene: .
j_gene: TRBJ1-3
abundance: .
CDR3aa: CAWQGSLGNTIYF
CDR3nt: TGTGCCTGGCAGGGTAGTCTTGGAAACACCATATATTTT

v_gene: TRBV18
d_gene: TRBD1
j_gene: TRBJ2-4
abundance: .
CDR3aa: CASSNRDRPKNIQYF
CDR3nt: TGTGCCAGCTCGAACCGGGACAGGCCCAAAAACATTCAGTACTTC

v_gene: TRBV5-5
d_gene: .
j_gene: TRBJ1-2
abundance: .
CDR3aa: CASSTSRAADGYTF
CDR3nt: TGTGCCAGCAGCACCTCCCGGGCAGCGGATGGCTACACCTTC

v_gene: TRBV5-1
d_gene: TRBD1
j_gene: TRBJ2-7
abundance: once
CDR3aa: CASSPVQRTGSYEQYF
CDR3nt: TGCGCCAGCAGCCCTGTGCAAAGGACAGGGAGTTACGAGCAGTACTTC

v_gene: TRBV6-5
d_gene: .
j_gene: TRBJ1-2
abundance: .
CDR3aa: CASTPTAGSLYGYTF
CDR3nt: TGTGCCAGCACCCCAACCGCAGGATCTCTCTATGGCTACACCTTC